These 7 T cell receptor beta chains originate from one sample sequenced in a study of beta chain features in type 1 diabetes. The authors reverse transcribed all of the isolated RNA, so sequencing captured expressed TCRB transcripts. Libraries were prepared by immunoSEQ multiplex PCR; TCRdb keeps only in-frame clonotypes and omits some of them. The repertoire consists of about 450,000 clones, with 11% occurring once and the leading ten covering 0.035% to 0.05%. The sample comprised naive CD4+ T cells from blood. The receptor set was obtained from a woman between 18 and 29 years old in good health.

This clone was counted only a few times. This chain uses TRBV7-2 with TRBJ2-5, with D possibly matching TRBD1 (6 bases). The CDR3 runs to 17 residues. Germline assignment: CDR1 SGHTA and CDR2 FQGNSA. Between the trimmed V and J ends, which lost 5 bases and 1 base, there was a span of 20 bases. CDR3 DNA sequence: TGTGCCAGCAGCCTCCTCCCCCAGGGGCTGTTCCAAGAGACCCAGTACTTC. This codes for CASSLLPQGLFQETQYF.

This clone has a handful of counts. CDR3 DNA: TGTGCCAGCAGCCCAAGACGGACGGGAGCTAACTATGGCTACACCTTC. Protein product: CASSPRRTGANYGYTF. The chain has TRBV14 and TRBJ1-2; D is uncertain. V was trimmed by 4 bases and J by 0 bases, leaving 15 bases between them. CDR1 is SGHDN and CDR2 is FVKESK in the germline V gene. This CDR3 spans 16 amino acids.

V gene TRBV2 combines with J gene TRBJ1-1, with no clear D. The V gene's germline CDR1 is SNHLY and CDR2 FYNNEI. The CDR3 has 12 amino acids. V was cut by 2 bases and J by 7 bases, with 8 bases left in between. The CDR3 reads CASSEPGFEAFF. CDR3 nucleotides: TGTGCCAGCAGTGAACCGGGCTTTGAAGCTTTCTTT.

The chain combines TRBV30 with TRBJ2-5; D is unclear. Trimming removed 2 bases from V and 0 bases from J, with 16 bases in between. Per germline, CDR1 GTSNPN and CDR2 SVGIG (reference sequence). The CDR3 has 16 amino acids. CDR3: CAWSRPSSVYQETQYF. DNA for the CDR3: TGTGCCTGGAGTCGTCCCTCCTCAGTGTACCAAGAGACCCAGTACTTC.

This clone was detected only a few times. V and J are TRBV5-1 and TRBJ2-7, with TRBD1 identical over 8 bases. V gave up 1 base and J gave up 3 bases; unmatched junction bases: 0. The CDR3 is made up of 13 amino acids. CDR1 is SGHRS and CDR2 is YFSETQ in the germline V gene. The CDR3 loop reads CASSLTGGYEQYF. The CDR3 DNA reads TGCGCCAGCAGCTTGACAGGGGGCTACGAGCAGTACTTC.

This clone appeared a few times. The chain combines TRBV27 with TRBJ2-1; 10 bases align to TRBD2. V lost 3 bases to trimming and J lost 3 bases; unmatched junction nucleotides: 14. The germline gives CDR1 MNHEY, CDR2 SMNVEV (reference sequence). CDR3 size: 19 residues. The CDR3 protein is CASSFHRPLSGRYYNEQFF. In DNA, the CDR3 is TGTGCCAGCAGTTTTCATCGTCCCCTTAGCGGGAGGTACTACAATGAGCAGTTCTTC.

This clone was observed a handful of times. Other DNA sequences within the sample encode an identical CDR3. V gene TRBV20-1 combines with J gene TRBJ2-1; a possible D gene is TRBD1 (6 bases). The CDR3 has 11 residues. Germline V gene sequence: CDR1 DFQATT, CDR2 SNEGSKA (reference sequence). V lost 3 bases and J 7 bases, leaving 7 bases between the germline ends. The CDR3 is CSASRGNEQFF. The CDR3 DNA reads as TGCAGTGCTAGTAGGGGGAATGAGCAGTTCTTC.